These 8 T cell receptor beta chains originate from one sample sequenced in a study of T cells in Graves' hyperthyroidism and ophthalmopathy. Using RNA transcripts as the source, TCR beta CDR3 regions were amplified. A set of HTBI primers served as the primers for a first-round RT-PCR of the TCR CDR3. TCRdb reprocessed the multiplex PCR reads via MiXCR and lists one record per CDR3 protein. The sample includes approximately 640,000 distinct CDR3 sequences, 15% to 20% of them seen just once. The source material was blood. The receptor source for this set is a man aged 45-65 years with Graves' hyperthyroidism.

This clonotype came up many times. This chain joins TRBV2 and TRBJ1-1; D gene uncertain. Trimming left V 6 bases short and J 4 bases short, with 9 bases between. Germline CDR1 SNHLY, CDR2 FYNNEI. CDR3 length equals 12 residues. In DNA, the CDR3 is TGTGCCAGCAGGTACAGTGGCACTGAAGCTTTCTTT. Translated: CASRYSGTEAFF. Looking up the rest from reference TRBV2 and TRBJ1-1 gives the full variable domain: EPEVTQTPSHQVTQMGQEVILRCVPISNHLYFYWYRQILGQKVEFLVSFYNNEISEKSEIFDDQFSVERPDGSNFTLKIRSTKLEDSAMYFCASRYSGTEAFFGQGTRLTVV.

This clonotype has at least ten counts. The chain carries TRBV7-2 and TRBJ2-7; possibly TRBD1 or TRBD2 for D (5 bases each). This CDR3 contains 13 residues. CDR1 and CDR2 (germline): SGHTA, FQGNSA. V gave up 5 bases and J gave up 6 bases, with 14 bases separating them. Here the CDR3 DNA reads TGTGCCAGCAGCCCCCAGGAGAGGGGCGAGCAGTACTTC. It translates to CASSPQERGEQYF.

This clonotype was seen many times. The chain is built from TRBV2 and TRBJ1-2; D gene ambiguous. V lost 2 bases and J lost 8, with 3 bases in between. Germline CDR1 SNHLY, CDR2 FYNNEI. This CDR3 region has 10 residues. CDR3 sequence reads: CASSELGYTF. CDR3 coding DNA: TGTGCCAGCAGTGAATTGGGCTACACCTTC.

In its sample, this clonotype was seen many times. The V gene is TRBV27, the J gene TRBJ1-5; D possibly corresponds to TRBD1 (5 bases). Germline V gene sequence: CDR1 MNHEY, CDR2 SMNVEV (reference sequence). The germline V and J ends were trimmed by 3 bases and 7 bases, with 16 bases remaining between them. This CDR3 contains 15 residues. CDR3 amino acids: CASSLRGAGIQPQHF. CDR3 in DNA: TGTGCCAGCAGTTTGAGGGGCGCGGGTATCCAGCCCCAGCATTTT.

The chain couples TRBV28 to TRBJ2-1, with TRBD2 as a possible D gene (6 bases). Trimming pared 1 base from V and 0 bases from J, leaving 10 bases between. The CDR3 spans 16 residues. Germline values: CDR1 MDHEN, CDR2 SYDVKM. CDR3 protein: CASSLSLRGSYNEQFF. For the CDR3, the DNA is TGTGCCAGCAGTTTATCCTTGCGGGGCTCCTACAATGAGCAGTTCTTC.

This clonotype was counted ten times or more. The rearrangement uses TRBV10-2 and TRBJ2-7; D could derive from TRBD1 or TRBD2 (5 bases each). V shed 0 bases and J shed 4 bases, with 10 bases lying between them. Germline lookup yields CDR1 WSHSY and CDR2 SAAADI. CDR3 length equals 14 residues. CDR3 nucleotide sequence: TGCGCCAGCAGTGAGTCTGAGGGGACGTACGAGCAGTACTTC. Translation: CASSESEGTYEQYF.

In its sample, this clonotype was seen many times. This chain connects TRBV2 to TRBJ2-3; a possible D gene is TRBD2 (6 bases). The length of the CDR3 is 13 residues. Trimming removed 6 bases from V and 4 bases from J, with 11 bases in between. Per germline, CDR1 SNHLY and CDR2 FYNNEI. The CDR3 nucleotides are TGTGCCAGCAGCGGGAGTATATCAGATACGCAGTATTTT. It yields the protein CASSGSISDTQYF.

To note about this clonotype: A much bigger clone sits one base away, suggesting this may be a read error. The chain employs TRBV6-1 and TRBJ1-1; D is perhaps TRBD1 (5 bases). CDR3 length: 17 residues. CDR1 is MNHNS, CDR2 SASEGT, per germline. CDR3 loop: CVSRTRWTPTKNTEAFF. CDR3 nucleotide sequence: TGTGTCAGCAGGACTAGATGGACACCCACAAAGAACACTGAAGCTTTCTTT.